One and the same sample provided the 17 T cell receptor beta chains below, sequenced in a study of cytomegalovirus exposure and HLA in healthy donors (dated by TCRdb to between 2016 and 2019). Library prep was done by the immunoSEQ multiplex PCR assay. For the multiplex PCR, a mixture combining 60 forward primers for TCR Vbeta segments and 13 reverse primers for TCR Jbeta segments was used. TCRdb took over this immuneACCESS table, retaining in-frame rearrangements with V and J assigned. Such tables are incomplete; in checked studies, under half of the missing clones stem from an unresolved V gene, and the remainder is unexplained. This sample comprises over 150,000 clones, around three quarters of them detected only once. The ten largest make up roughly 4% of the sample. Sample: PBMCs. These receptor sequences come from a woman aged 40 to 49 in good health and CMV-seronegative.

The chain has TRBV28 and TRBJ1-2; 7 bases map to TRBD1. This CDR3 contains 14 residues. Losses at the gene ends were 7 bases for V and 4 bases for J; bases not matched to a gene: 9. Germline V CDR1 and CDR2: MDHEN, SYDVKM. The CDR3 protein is CASNPGTEGYGYTF. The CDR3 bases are TGTGCCAGCAACCCCGGGACAGAGGGCTATGGCTACACCTTC.

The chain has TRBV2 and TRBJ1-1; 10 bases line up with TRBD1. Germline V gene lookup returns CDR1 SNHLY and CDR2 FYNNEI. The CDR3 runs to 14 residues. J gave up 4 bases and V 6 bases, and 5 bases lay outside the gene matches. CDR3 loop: CASRDRGQTTEAFF. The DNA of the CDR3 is TGTGCCAGCAGAGACAGGGGGCAAACCACTGAAGCTTTCTTT.

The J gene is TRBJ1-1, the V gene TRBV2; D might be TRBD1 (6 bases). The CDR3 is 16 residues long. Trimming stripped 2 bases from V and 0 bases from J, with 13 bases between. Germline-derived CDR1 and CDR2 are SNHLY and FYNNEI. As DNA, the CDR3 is TGTGCCAGCAGTGAATCGAGACAGGTGTTGAACACTGAAGCTTTCTTT. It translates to CASSESRQVLNTEAFF.

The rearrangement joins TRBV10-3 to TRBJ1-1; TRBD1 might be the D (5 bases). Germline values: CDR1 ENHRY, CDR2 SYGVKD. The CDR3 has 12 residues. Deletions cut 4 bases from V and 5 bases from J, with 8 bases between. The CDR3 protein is CAISAEGTEAFF. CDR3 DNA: TGTGCCATCAGTGCGGAGGGGACTGAAGCTTTCTTT.

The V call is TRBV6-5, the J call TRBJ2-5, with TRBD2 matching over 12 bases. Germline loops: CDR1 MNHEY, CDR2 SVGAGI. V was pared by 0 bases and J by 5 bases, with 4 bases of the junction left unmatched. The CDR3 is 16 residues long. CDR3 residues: CASSYSLAGGQETQYF. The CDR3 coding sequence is TGTGCCAGCAGTTACTCTCTAGCGGGGGGGCAGGAGACCCAGTACTTC.

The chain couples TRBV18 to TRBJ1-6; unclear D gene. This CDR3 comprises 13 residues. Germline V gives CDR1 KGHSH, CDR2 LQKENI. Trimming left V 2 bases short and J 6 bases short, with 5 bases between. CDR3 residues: CASSPDTNSPLHF. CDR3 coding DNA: TGTGCCAGCTCACCAGACACTAATTCACCCCTCCACTTT.

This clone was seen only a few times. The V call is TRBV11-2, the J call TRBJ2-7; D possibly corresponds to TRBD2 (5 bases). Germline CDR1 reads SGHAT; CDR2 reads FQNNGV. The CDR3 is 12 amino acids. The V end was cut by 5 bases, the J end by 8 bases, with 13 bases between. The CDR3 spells CASSRTATQQYF. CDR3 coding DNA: TGTGCCAGCAGCCGGACTGCAACTCAGCAGTACTTC.

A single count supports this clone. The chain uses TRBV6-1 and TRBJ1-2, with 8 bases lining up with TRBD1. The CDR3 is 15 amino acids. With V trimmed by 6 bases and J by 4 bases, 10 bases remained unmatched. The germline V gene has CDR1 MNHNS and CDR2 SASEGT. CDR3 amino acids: CASSFGQGGSYGYTF. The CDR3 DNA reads TGTGCCAGCAGCTTTGGACAGGGCGGGAGCTATGGCTACACCTTC.

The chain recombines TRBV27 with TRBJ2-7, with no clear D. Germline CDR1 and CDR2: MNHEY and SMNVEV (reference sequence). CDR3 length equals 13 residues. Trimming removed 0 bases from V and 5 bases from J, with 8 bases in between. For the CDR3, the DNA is TGTGCCAGCAGTTTATCCCTACCTAACGAGCAGTACTTC. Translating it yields CASSLSLPNEQYF.

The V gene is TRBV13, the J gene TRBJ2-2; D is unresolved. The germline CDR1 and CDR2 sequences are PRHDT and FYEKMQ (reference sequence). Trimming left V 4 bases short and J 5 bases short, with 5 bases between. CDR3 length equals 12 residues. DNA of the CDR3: TGTGCCAGCAGCTCCTTTACCGGGGAGCTGTTTTTT. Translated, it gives CASSSFTGELFF. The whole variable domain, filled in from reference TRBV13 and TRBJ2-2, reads AAGVIQSPRHLIKEKRETATLKCYPIPRHDTVYWYQQGPGQDPQFLISFYEKMQSDKGSIPDRFSAQQFSDYHSELNMSSLELGDSALYFCASSSFTGELFFGEGSRLTVL.

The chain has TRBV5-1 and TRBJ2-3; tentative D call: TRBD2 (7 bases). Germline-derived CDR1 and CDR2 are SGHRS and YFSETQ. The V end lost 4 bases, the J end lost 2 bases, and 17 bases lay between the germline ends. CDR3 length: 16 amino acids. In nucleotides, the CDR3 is TGCGCCAGCAGCGTGGCGGCGGGGGCCCCCACAGATACGCAGTATTTT. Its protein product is CASSVAAGAPTDTQYF.

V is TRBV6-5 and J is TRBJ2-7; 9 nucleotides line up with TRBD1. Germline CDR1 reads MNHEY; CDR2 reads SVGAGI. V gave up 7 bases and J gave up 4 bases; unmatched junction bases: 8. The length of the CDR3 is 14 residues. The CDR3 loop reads CASTPDRGMYEQYF. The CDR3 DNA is TGTGCCAGCACCCCGGACAGGGGAATGTACGAGCAGTACTTC.

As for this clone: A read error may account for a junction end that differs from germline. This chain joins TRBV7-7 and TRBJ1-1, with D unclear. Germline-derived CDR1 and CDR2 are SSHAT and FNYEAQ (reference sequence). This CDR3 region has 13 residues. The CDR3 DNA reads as TGTGCTAGCAGCTTAGCGCGAGAGACTGAAGCTTTCTTT. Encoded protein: CASSLARETEAFF.

CDR3 in amino acids: CASSLTAANYGYTF. The CDR3, as DNA: TGTGCCAGCAGCTTAACAGCGGCTAACTATGGCTACACCTTC. The J gene is TRBJ1-2, the V gene TRBV7-2; no clear D. Germline lookup yields CDR1 SGHTA and CDR2 FQGNSA. Trimming stripped 2 bases from V and 0 bases from J, with 7 bases between. There are 14 residues in the CDR3.

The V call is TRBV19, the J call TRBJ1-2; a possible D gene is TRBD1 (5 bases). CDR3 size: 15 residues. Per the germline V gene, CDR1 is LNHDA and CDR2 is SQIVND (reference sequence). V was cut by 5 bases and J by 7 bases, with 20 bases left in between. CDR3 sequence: CASSVPQGVSGGYTF. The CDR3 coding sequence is TGTGCCAGTAGTGTACCCCAGGGCGTCTCAGGTGGCTACACCTTC.

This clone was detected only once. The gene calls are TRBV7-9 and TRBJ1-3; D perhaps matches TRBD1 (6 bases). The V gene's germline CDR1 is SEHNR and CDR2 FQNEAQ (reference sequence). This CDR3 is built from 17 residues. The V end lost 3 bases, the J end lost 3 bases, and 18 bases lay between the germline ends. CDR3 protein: CASSLDFGGLNGNTIYF. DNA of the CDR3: TGTGCCAGCAGCTTGGACTTCGGGGGGCTCAATGGAAACACCATATATTTT.

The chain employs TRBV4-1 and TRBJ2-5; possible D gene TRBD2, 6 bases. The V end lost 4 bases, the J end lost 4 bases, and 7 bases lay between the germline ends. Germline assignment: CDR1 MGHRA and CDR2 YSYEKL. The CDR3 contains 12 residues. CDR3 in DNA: TGCGCCAGCAGCCTGCGGGGAGAGACCCAGTACTTC. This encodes CASSLRGETQYF.